This T cell receptor beta chain was sequenced in a study of OX40 agonist ivuxolimab in advanced cancers. Study in general: While on treatment, patients had intravenous ivuxolimab at 0.01 to 10 mg/kg every 2 weeks. 30% to 40% of patients had received prior checkpoint inhibitor therapy. General observations from the study: CD8+ T cells (on average) carried more expanded clones than CD4+ T cells.

Trimming took 0 bases from V and 3 from J; bases not matched to a gene: 2. Per germline, CDR1 SGDLS and CDR2 YYNGEE. This CDR3 region has 15 residues. A note on this clone: The antigen is unknown.

Measured with immunoSEQ multiplex PCR; TCRdb has only the in-frame clones, and not every one. The sample holds 9,000 to 13,000 clones, around 80% seen once. The material sequenced was CD4+ or CD8+ T cells sorted from blood, taken in a trial of the OX40 agonist ivuxolimab. The TCR originated in an adult with an advanced solid tumor such as melanoma, head and neck, liver or kidney cancer. V usage is TRBV9 and J usage is TRBJ2-7; 11 bases match TRBD2. The CDR3 DNA sequence: TGTGCCAGCAGCGTAGAGGGGACTAGCGGCTACGAGCAGTACTTC. This codes for CASSVEGTSGYEQYF.